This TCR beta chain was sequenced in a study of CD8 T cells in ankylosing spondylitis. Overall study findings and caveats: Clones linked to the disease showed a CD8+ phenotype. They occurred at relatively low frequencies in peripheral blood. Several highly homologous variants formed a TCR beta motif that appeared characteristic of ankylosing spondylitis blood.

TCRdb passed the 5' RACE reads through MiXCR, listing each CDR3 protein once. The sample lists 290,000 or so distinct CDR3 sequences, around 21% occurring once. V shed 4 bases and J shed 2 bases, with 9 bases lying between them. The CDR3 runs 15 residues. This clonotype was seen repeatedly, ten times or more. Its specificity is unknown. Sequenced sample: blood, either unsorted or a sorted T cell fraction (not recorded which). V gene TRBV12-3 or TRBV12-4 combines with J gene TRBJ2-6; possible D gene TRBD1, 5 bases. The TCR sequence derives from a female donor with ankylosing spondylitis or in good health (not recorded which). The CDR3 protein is CASSSQGPGANVLTF. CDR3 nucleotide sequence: TGTGCCAGCAGTTCCCAGGGCCCTGGGGCCAACGTCCTGACTTTC.